A selection of T cell receptor beta chains follows, all from one sample in a study of T cells after yellow fever vaccination. Using its own MiXCR run on the 5' RACE reads, TCRdb lists one record per CDR3 protein. This table holds some 120,000 distinct CDR3 sequences, roughly 15% found once. Sequenced material: CD8+ T cells sorted from PBMCs, taken 5 days after the yellow fever booster vaccination. The receptors come from a young man who received the YFV17D yellow fever vaccine. Both conserved end residues are part of each CDR3.

V gene,J gene,CDR3 protein
TRBV3-1,TRBJ1-2,CASSQVSVYGYTF
TRBV4-3,TRBJ1-2,CASSQVTGAFDHYGYTF
TRBV29-1,TRBJ2-1,CSVRSGGAINEQFF
TRBV6-1,TRBJ2-1,CAIRRGAEQFF
TRBV2,TRBJ2-3,CASSESLTGLHTDTQYF
TRBV20-1,TRBJ1-1,CSARDFSGTEAFF
TRBV7-9,TRBJ2-1,CASSLNNRGRHNEQFF
TRBV7-6,TRBJ2-3,CASMAGDWADTQYF
TRBV7-9,TRBJ2-3,CASRSGGVFVGTDTQYF
TRBV4-1,TRBJ1-5,CASSQVDREGQPQHF
TRBV6-6,TRBJ1-2,CASSLYRDPSSYGYTF
TRBV18,TRBJ2-1,CASSPQDSRNEQFF
TRBV7-9,TRBJ2-5,CASTGQETQYF
TRBV6-1,TRBJ2-3,CASSGFSGASTDTQYF
TRBV7-2,TRBJ2-1,CASSLPWAGWSYNEQFF
TRBV6-5,TRBJ2-7,CASSYRGPSSYEQYF
TRBV7-9,TRBJ2-1,CASSLEHSNNEQFF
TRBV5-5,TRBJ1-2,CASSSTVNYGYTF
TRBV20-1,TRBJ2-1,CSARGGSSGGGEQFF
TRBV6-5,TRBJ2-2,CASRKIGGNTGELFF
TRBV11-1,TRBJ2-5,CASSRGQGAKTQYF
TRBV6-2/TRBV6-3,TRBJ1-1,CASSYSGTGSGTEAFF
TRBV20-1,TRBJ2-6,CSAREGISTNVLTF
TRBV5-1,TRBJ2-3,CASTTAGRPDTQYF
TRBV4-1,TRBJ1-2,CASSDGTAPNYGYTF
TRBV7-8,TRBJ2-1,CASSPGRASGGPNEQFF
TRBV6-1,TRBJ2-7,CASSPNGDRVFSYEQYF
TRBV9,TRBJ2-7,CASSGGGDGYEQYF
TRBV10-3,TRBJ2-5,CAISVEGGLAEQETQYF
TRBV7-2,TRBJ1-3,CASVVSWDRTSSGNTIYF